The 5 T cell receptor beta chains given below trace back to one sample, sequenced in a study of T cell responses to AZD1222 COVID-19 vaccine. The data were produced by immunoSEQ multiplex PCR, yet TCRdb's version contains in-frame clones alone and is incomplete. The sample contains about 39,000 clones, 80% to 90% of which appear only once. The sequencing here drew on peripheral blood, taken 28 days after the second dose of the MenACWY control vaccine. The source is an adult who received the MenACWY meningococcal vaccine as a control.

This sequence joins TRBV2 and TRBJ2-7; no reliable D call. The germline gives CDR1 SNHLY, CDR2 FYNNEI. CDR3 length equals 15 residues. Trimming pared 2 bases from V and 2 bases from J, leaving 13 bases between. The CDR3 here is CASSEPSAKTYEQYF. The DNA for the CDR3 is TGTGCCAGCAGTGAACCAAGCGCCAAGACCTACGAGCAGTACTTC. The whole variable domain, remainder taken from reference TRBV2 and TRBJ2-7, is EPEVTQTPSHQVTQMGQEVILRCVPISNHLYFYWYRQILGQKVEFLVSFYNNEISEKSEIFDDQFSVERPDGSNFTLKIRSTKLEDSAMYFCASSEPSAKTYEQYFGPGTRLTVT.

The J gene is TRBJ1-4, the V gene TRBV28; D is unresolved. The CDR3 has 11 amino acids. Trimming took off 3 bases at V and 10 bases at J, with 6 bases between the two ends. Germline V CDR1 and CDR2: MDHEN, SYDVKM. CDR3 bases: TGTGCCAGCAGTTTTGGCGTAAAACTGTTTTTT. Residues: CASSFGVKLFF.

The V call is TRBV14, the J call TRBJ2-2; D might be TRBD2 (6 bases). The V gene's germline CDR1 is SGHDN and CDR2 FVKESK. This CDR3 spans 13 amino acids. The ends were cut back, 4 bases at V and 7 bases at J, with 10 bases in the middle. CDR3 in DNA: TGTGCCAGCAGCCCTAGCGTCGGCGGGGAGCTGTTTTTT. It codes for CASSPSVGGELFF.

This clone showed up just once. The chain uses TRBV9 and TRBJ2-2; 8 bases agree with TRBD2. The V gene's germline CDR1 is SGDLS and CDR2 YYNGEE. J gave up 3 bases and V 1 base, and 2 bases lay outside the gene matches. The CDR3 is 15 amino acids. The DNA of the CDR3 is TGTGCCAGCAGCGTACGAGCGGGGGACACCGGGGAGCTGTTTTTT. Translated, it gives CASSVRAGDTGELFF.

The chain combines TRBV7-2 with TRBJ2-1, with D perhaps TRBD2 (7 bases). The ends were cut back, 0 bases at V and 9 bases at J, with 15 bases in the middle. Germline lookup yields CDR1 SGHTA and CDR2 FQGNSA. The CDR3 contains 15 residues. CDR3 in amino acids: CASSLASGGLGEQFF. CDR3 nucleotide sequence: TGTGCCAGCAGCTTAGCGTCCGGGGGGCTAGGTGAGCAGTTCTTC.